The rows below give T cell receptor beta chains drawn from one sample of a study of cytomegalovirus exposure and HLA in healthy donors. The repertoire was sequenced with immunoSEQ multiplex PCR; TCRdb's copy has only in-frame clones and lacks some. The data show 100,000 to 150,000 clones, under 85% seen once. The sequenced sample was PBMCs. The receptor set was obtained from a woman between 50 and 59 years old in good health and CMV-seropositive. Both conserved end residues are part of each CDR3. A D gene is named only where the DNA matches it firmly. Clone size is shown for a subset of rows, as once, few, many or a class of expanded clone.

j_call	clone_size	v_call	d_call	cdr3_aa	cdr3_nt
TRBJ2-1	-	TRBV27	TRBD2	CASSFTGGEQFF	TGTGCCAGCAGTTTTACGGGGGGTGAGCAGTTCTTC
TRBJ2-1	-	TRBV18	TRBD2	CASSSAGGYNEQFF	TGTGCCAGCTCATCAGCGGGGGGCTACAATGAGCAGTTCTTC
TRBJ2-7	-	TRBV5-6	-	CASSLIGERSYEQYF	TGTGCCAGCAGCCTCATAGGAGAGAGATCCTACGAGCAGTACTTC
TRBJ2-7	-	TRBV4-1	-	CASSQIWGGPYEQYF	TGCGCCAGCAGCCAGATCTGGGGGGGCCCCTACGAGCAGTACTTC
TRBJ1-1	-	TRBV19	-	CASSRRRSGEAFF	TGTGCCAGTAGTAGACGGCGGTCGGGTGAAGCTTTCTTT
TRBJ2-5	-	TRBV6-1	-	CASSPTVMETQYF	TGTGCCAGCAGTCCAACAGTGATGGAGACCCAGTACTTC
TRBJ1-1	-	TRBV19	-	CASSIEATTEAFF	TGTGCCAGTAGTATAGAAGCGACCACTGAAGCTTTCTTT
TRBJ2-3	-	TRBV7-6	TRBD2	CASSLPSGPDTQYF	TGTGCCAGCAGCTTACCTAGCGGGCCTGATACGCAGTATTTT
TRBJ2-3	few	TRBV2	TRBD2	CASSLNPPASGDTQYF	TGTGCCAGCAGTTTGAATCCCCCAGCTAGCGGGGATACGCAGTATTTT
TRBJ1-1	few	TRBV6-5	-	CASRRRTKNTEAFF	TGTGCCAGCAGACGCAGGACAAAGAACACTGAAGCTTTCTTT
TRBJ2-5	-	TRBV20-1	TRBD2	CSAGTSQTQYF	TGCAGTGCCGGGACTAGTCAGACCCAGTACTTC
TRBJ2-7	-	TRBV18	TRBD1	CASSPPRDSGTEQYF	TGTGCCAGCTCACCACCCCGGGACAGCGGAACGGAGCAGTACTTC
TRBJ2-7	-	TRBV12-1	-	CASSSQREPYEQYF	TGTGCCAGCAGCTCCCAGCGGGAGCCCTACGAGCAGTACTTC
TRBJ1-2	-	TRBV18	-	CASSPRTALYGYTF	TGTGCCAGCTCACCTCGAACAGCACTCTATGGCTACACCTTC
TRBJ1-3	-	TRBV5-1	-	CASSSDTAGNTIYF	TGCGCCAGCAGCTCAGACACGGCTGGAAACACCATATATTTT
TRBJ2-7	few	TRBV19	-	CASSIGQDSYEQYF	TGTGCCAGTAGTATAGGACAGGACTCCTACGAGCAGTACTTC
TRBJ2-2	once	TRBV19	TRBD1	CASSRDRVGTGELFF	TGTGCCAGTAGTAGGGACAGGGTAGGGACCGGGGAGCTGTTTTTT
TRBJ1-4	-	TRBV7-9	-	CASSSRRQGAKKLFF	TGTGCCAGCAGCTCCCGGCGGCAGGGTGCGAAAAAACTGTTTTTT
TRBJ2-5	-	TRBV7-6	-	CASSMDSQETQYF	TGTGCCAGCAGCATGGACTCCCAAGAGACCCAGTACTTC
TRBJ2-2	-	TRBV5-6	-	CASSIAGINTGELFF	TGTGCCAGCAGCATAGCCGGGATTAACACCGGGGAGCTGTTTTTT
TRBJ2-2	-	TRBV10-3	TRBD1	CAISDRDSSNTGELFF	TGTGCCATCAGTGACCGGGACAGCTCGAACACCGGGGAGCTGTTTTTT
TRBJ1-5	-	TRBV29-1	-	CSVGKGRGQPQHF	TGCAGCGTTGGTAAGGGGCGAGGTCAGCCCCAGCATTTT
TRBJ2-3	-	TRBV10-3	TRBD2	CAISESPSGEGDTQYF	TGTGCCATCAGTGAGTCGCCTAGCGGGGAGGGGGATACGCAGTATTTT
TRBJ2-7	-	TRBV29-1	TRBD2	CSVTFSGGNSYEQYF	TGCAGCGTTACTTTTAGCGGGGGGAACTCCTACGAGCAGTACTTC
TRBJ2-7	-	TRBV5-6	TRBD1	CASSLKDRWPYEQYF	TGTGCCAGCAGCTTGAAGGACAGGTGGCCCTACGAGCAGTACTTC
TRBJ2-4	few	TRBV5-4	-	CASSPEGPQNIQYF	TGTGCCAGCAGCCCGGAGGGACCCCAAAACATTCAGTACTTC
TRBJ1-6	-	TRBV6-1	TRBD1	CASRQQGNSPLHF	TGTGCCAGCAGGCAACAGGGGAATTCACCCCTCCACTTT
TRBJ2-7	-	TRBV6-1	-	CASRSDNYEQYF	TGTGCCAGCAGGTCGGACAACTACGAGCAGTACTTC
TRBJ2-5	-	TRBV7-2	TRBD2	CASSSELAGWVETQYF	TGTGCCAGCAGCTCCGAACTAGCGGGGTGGGTAGAGACCCAGTACTTC
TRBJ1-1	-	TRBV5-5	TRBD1	CASSVFTGGTEAFF	TGTGCCAGCAGCGTATTTACAGGGGGTACTGAAGCTTTCTTT
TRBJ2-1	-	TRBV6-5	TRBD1	CASSGGTGAYNEQFF	TGTGCCAGCAGTGGGGGGACAGGGGCCTACAATGAGCAGTTCTTC
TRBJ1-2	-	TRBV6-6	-	CASSPGGSGYGYTF	TGTGCCAGCAGTCCTGGAGGGAGCGGCTATGGCTACACCTTC
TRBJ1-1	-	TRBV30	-	CAWSDQFRAEAFF	TGTGCCTGGAGTGATCAATTCAGGGCCGAAGCTTTCTTT
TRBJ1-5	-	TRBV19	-	CASSMGQGYSNQPQHF	TGTGCCAGTAGTATGGGGCAGGGCTATAGCAATCAGCCCCAGCATTTT
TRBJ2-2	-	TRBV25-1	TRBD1	CASSEVRGRGNTGELFF	TGTGCCAGCAGTGAAGTCAGGGGGCGAGGGAACACCGGGGAGCTGTTTTTT
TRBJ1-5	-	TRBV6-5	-	CASSTLFGNQPQHF	TGTGCCAGCAGTACGCTATTTGGCAATCAGCCCCAGCATTTT
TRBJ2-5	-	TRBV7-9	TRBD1	CASSITGEETQYF	TGTGCCAGCAGCATCACAGGGGAGGAGACCCAGTACTTC
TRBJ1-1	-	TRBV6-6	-	CASSYGGVRMNTEAFF	TGTGCCAGCAGTTACGGGGGGGTAAGGATGAACACTGAAGCTTTCTTT